This TCR beta chain was identified during a study of persistence of HIV-infected CD4 T cells. Study as a whole: Median time on suppressive ART was seven to nine years.

General observations from the study: TCRbeta richness was lower in CMV- and Gag-responding cells than in anti-CD3/anti-CD28-responding cells.

This clone was seen a few times. Its specificity is not known. V lost 1 base and J lost 2; bases outside the gene matches: 10. Germline V CDR1 and CDR2: LGHNA, YNFKEQ. The CDR3 consists of 17 residues. This was the immunoSEQ version 4 assay in survey mode. Sequencing was performed with immunoSEQ multiplex PCR; in TCRdb, only in-frame clones are kept and a portion is missing. The sample records about 40,000 clones, 75% to 85% being singletons. The stimulus was an HIV-1 Gag 15-mer peptide pool, 1 ug/peptide/mL. Sorted nonresponding memory CD4+ T cells were CD40L-negative, CD69-negative, CD45RO-high. Plasma HIV-1 RNA stayed below 50 copies/mL for at least 4 years. A roughly 18-hour stimulation of CD8-depleted PBMCs used anti-CD28/CD49d costimulation, CD40-blocking antibody and enfuvirtide.

This sequence was found in an adult man with HIV who was CMV-seropositive. The chain has TRBV4-2 and TRBJ1-2; 7 bases agree with TRBD1. Sequencing used CD4+ T cells sorted from PBMCs after approximately 18-hour stimulation, obtained from a patient who received antiretroviral therapy. The CDR3 DNA sequence: TGTGCCAGCAGCCAAGCCATCCCGGGACAGATAAACTATGGCTACACCTTC. Protein: CASSQAIPGQINYGYTF.